The rows below give T cell receptor beta chains drawn from one sample of a study of tumor-infiltrating lymphocytes in primary liver carcinoma. TCRdb itself ran the multiplex PCR reads through MiXCR, one entry per CDR3 protein. The repertoire holds 310,000 or so distinct CDR3 sequences, with around three fifths as singletons. Source material: peripheral blood. Receptors were obtained from a man aged 35 to 55 with primary liver carcinoma and hepatitis B virus infection. Both conserved end residues are part of each CDR3. The D gene is left open where the match is weak. Expanded clones get a size class; other rows say once, few or many, or leave the size out.

d_call | clone_size | j_call | v_call | cdr3_aa | cdr3_nt
NA | NA | TRBJ1-1 | TRBV30 | CAWIVSGGAEVFF | TGTGCCTGGATCGTCTCAGGAGGAGCTGAAGTTTTCTTT
NA | NA | TRBJ1-6 | TRBV9 | CASTGRDGSNSPLHF | TGTGCCAGCACCGGAAGGGACGGCTCTAATTCACCCCTCCACTTT
NA | NA | TRBJ1-6 | TRBV5-4 | CANSFGGDTRNSPLHF | TGTGCCAACAGCTTCGGGGGCGATACGCGTAATTCACCCCTCCACTTT
TRBD2 | many | TRBJ2-2 | TRBV10-1 | CASSGIGTSGNTGELFF | TGCGCCAGCAGTGGAATCGGGACTAGCGGGAACACCGGGGAGCTGTTTTTT
NA | NA | TRBJ2-3 | TRBV5-1 | CASSLDPAGVEDTQYF | TGCGCCAGTAGCTTGGACCCAGCGGGTGTCGAAGATACGCAGTATTTT
NA | NA | TRBJ2-7 | TRBV11-2 | CASSLGAGGYEQHF | TGTGCCAGTAGCTTAGGGGCAGGTGGTTACGAGCAGCACTTC
TRBD2 | NA | TRBJ2-1 | TRBV11-2 | CASEHSSGSFNEQFF | TGTGCCAGCGAACACAGTAGCGGGAGCTTCAATGAGCAGTTCTTC
TRBD1 | NA | TRBJ2-7 | TRBV6-5 | CASSRDRGALPYEQYF | TGTGCCAGCAGTAGGGACAGGGGGGCCCTCCCCTACGAGCAGTACTTC
NA | NA | TRBJ2-5 | TRBV6-5 | CASSRDMKETQCF | TGTGCCAGCAGTCGCGACATGAAAGAGACCCAGTGCTTC
NA | NA | TRBJ2-6 | TRBV6-2/TRBV6-3 | CTSSYTSGANVLTF | TGTACCAGCAGTTACACCTCTGGAGCCAACGTCCTGACTTTC
NA | few | TRBJ1-5 | TRBV29-1 | CSACKQAGPIVPGNQPQHF | TGCAGCGCATGTAAGCAGGCGGGACCCATCGTCCCTGGCAATCAGCCCCAGCATTTT
NA | many | TRBJ2-6 | TRBV12-3/TRBV12-4 | CASSDPSGANVLTF | TGTGCCAGCTCCGACCCCTCTGGGGCCAACGTCCTGACTTTC
TRBD1 | few | TRBJ2-7 | TRBV5-6 | CASSFSTGGAGYEQYF | TGTGCCAGCAGCTTTTCTACAGGGGGCGCCGGGTACGAGCAGTACTTC
NA | NA | TRBJ1-3 | TRBV6-6 | CASSYVNSRNTIYF | TGTGCCAGTAGCTACGTTAACTCTAGAAACACCATATATTTT
NA | NA | TRBJ2-3 | TRBV11-2 | CASSLQDTQYF | TGTGCCAGCAGCCTGCAAGATACGCAATATTTT
TRBD1 | NA | TRBJ2-2 | TRBV9 | CASSAYTTGVTGELFF | TGTGCCAGCAGCGCCTATACCACAGGGGTCACCGGGGAGCTGTTTTTT
TRBD1 | NA | TRBJ2-7 | TRBV7-9 | CASSYPRTGTGHEQYF | TGTGCCAGCAGCTACCCCCGGACAGGGACGGGGCACGAGCAGTACTTC
TRBD2 | NA | TRBJ2-7 | TRBV11-2 | CASSLGRGEAGGYQQYF | TGTGCCAGCAGCCTTGGGAGGGGCGAAGCGGGGGGCTACCAGCAGTACTTC
TRBD1 | NA | TRBJ1-4 | TRBV2 | CASSLDRDDEKLFF | TGTGCCAGCAGTTTGGACAGGGACGACGAAAAACTGTTTTTT
NA | NA | TRBJ1-5 | TRBV11-2 | CASGFRTTAQPQHF | TGTGCCAGCGGCTTCCGCACGACAGCCCAGCCCCAGCATTTT
TRBD2 | NA | TRBJ2-2 | TRBV6-1 | CASSPAGGHGELFF | TGTGCCAGCAGTCCCGCGGGGGGGCACGGGGAGCTGTTTTTT
TRBD2 | NA | TRBJ2-5 | TRBV6-5 | CASSYSRTSVGWETQYF | TGTGCCAGCAGTTACTCCCGGACTAGCGTCGGATGGGAGACCCAGTACTTC
TRBD1 | NA | TRBJ2-7 | TRBV11-2 | CASSLEFRGCEQYF | TGTGCCAGCAGCTTAGAGTTCAGGGGGTGCGAGCAGTACTTC
NA | NA | TRBJ2-2 | TRBV12-3/TRBV12-4 | CDSSLKGTVKTGELFF | TGTGACAGCAGTTTAAAGGGAACCGTGAAGACCGGGGAGCTGTTTTTT
NA | NA | TRBJ1-3 | TRBV28 | CASRDILIHTIYF | TGTGCCAGCCGGGACATCCTCATCCACACCATATATTTT
TRBD1 | NA | TRBJ1-2 | TRBV5-4 | CASSPVGDRGYGYTF | TGTGCCAGCAGCCCGGTTGGGGACAGGGGCTATGGCTACACCTTC
NA | NA | TRBJ2-2 | TRBV9 | CASSVTGSKLAGELFF | TGTGCCAGCAGCGTCACGGGGTCCAAGTTGGCCGGGGAGCTGTTTTTT
TRBD2 | few | TRBJ2-5 | TRBV4-2 | CASSRDLAGIEETQYF | TGTGCCAGCAGCCGAGACCTAGCGGGGATAGAAGAGACCCAGTACTTC
NA | NA | TRBJ2-3 | TRBV7-8 | CAGQGLAGSTDTQYF | TGTGCCGGCCAAGGGTTGGCGGGCTCCACAGATACGCAGTATTTT
NA | few | TRBJ1-1 | TRBV28 | CASSFYRLNTEAFF | TGTGCCAGCAGTTTCTACAGGTTGAACACTGAAGCTTTCTTT
NA | few | TRBJ2-7 | TRBV4-1 | CASSPTGAISYEQYF | TGCGCCAGCAGCCCGACGGGGGCGATTTCCTACGAGCAGTACTTC
TRBD1 | NA | TRBJ2-3 | TRBV6-6 | CASSGIGTGTDTQYF | TGTGCCAGCAGTGGAATCGGGACAGGCACAGATACGCAGTATTTT